The 24 T cell receptor beta chains in this list originate from one sample, sequenced in a study of shared clonotypes between healthy human individuals. Clones were sequenced by immunoSEQ multiplex PCR, and TCRdb holds only the in-frame ones, with some missing. The table includes about 1 million clones, around 75% detected once. Material: memory CD4+ T cells sorted from blood. Sample subset: CD45RA-negative fraction. These receptors all stem from a man aged 18 to 35 in good health.

This chain connects TRBV10-3 to TRBJ1-5; D call uncertain. CDR3 length: 13 residues. Trimming left V 2 bases short and J 0 bases short, with 2 bases between. Germline V CDR1 and CDR2: ENHRY, SYGVKD. CDR3 nucleotide sequence: TGTGCCATCAGTGAGGTTAGCAATCAGCCCCAGCATTTT. Amino acid sequence: CAISEVSNQPQHF.

The CDR3 loop reads CASSPDSFYEQYF. The DNA for the CDR3 is TGTGCCAGCTCACCAGACAGTTTCTACGAGCAGTACTTC. The chain combines TRBV18 with TRBJ2-7; a weak D match, TRBD1 (5 bases). The germline V gene has CDR1 KGHSH and CDR2 LQKENI. The V and J ends lost 2 bases and 3 bases respectively, with 8 bases between them. This CDR3 has 13 amino acids.

J is TRBJ2-7 and V is TRBV7-8; TRBD1 is a possible D gene (6 bases). The V gene's germline CDR1 is SGHVS and CDR2 FQNEAQ. This CDR3 has 13 amino acids. Trimming shortened V by 5 bases and J by 6 bases, and 14 bases separated the two germline ends. CDR3 in amino acids: CASSTRVGGEQYF. In nucleotides, the CDR3 is TGTGCCAGCAGCACTAGAGTAGGGGGCGAGCAGTACTTC. Full variable domain (outside the CDR3, taken from reference TRBV7-8 and TRBJ2-7): GAGVSQSPRYKVAKRGQDVALRCDPISGHVSLFWYQQALGQGPEFLTYFQNEAQLDKSGLPSDRFFAERPEGSVSTLKIQRTQQEDSAVYLCASSTRVGGEQYFGPGTRLTVT.

DNA of the CDR3: TGTGCCAGCAGTGTGACCCACGGAGGGACAGCAGCTAACTATGGCTACACCTTC. It is translated as CASSVTHGGTAANYGYTF. This chain connects TRBV6-1 to TRBJ1-2; TRBD1 matches 7 bases. This CDR3 is built from 18 residues. Germline values: CDR1 MNHNS, CDR2 SASEGT. V lost 4 bases, J lost 0 bases, and 14 bases stayed unmatched.

A few counts support this clone. This chain connects TRBV30 to TRBJ1-5; D might be TRBD1 (5 bases). The CDR3 length is 14 residues. The germline V gene encodes CDR1 GTSNPN and CDR2 SVGIG (reference sequence). V was trimmed by 3 bases and J by 3 bases, leaving 12 bases between them. The CDR3 coding sequence is TGTGCCTGGAGGGATACAGGTTTCAATCAGCCCCAGCATTTT. As protein: CAWRDTGFNQPQHF.

In DNA form, the CDR3 reads TGTGCCAGCAGTTCGGTGTCGGCGTGGGGAAGTCAGTATTTT. It encodes CASSSVSAWGSQYF. The genes are TRBV28 and TRBJ2-3; D remains unclear. Germline values: CDR1 MDHEN, CDR2 SYDVKM. CDR3 length: 14 amino acids. The germline V and J ends were trimmed by 4 bases and 12 bases, with 20 bases remaining between them.

This clone was seen just once. The CDR3 DNA is TGTGCCAGCAGCCACACTTACGAGCAGTACTTC. This translates into CASSHTYEQYF. The chain is built from TRBV14 and TRBJ2-7; no firm D call. With 3 bases removed from V and 4 bases from J, the gap between germline ends came to 4 bases. The CDR3 covers 11 residues. Germline-derived CDR1 and CDR2 are SGHDN and FVKESK. Supplemented by reference TRBV14 and TRBJ2-7, the full variable domain reads EAGVTQFPSHSVIEKGQTVTLRCDPISGHDNLYWYRRVMGKEIKFLLHFVKESKQDESGMPNNRFLAERTGGTYSTLKVQPAELEDSGVYFCASSHTYEQYFGPGTRLTVT.

This clone was detected a few times. This chain joins TRBV7-2 and TRBJ2-5; no definite D call. The CDR3 loop spans 13 amino acids. CDR1 SGHTA and CDR2 FQGNSA come from the germline V gene. V was pared by 5 bases and J by 5 bases, with 12 bases between. In nucleotides, the CDR3 is TGTGCCAGCAGCCCCTCCCCCCTCGAGACCCAGTACTTC. Its translation: CASSPSPLETQYF.

This clone was seen a few times. The chain recombines TRBV18 with TRBJ2-1; the D call may be TRBD1 or TRBD2 (5 bases each). In germline, CDR1 is KGHSH, CDR2 LQKENI. This CDR3 spans 14 amino acids. Trimming removed 2 bases from V and 6 bases from J, with 11 bases in between. Here the CDR3 DNA reads TGTGCCAGCTCACCAACCGACGGGACCAATGAGCAGTTCTTC. It translates to CASSPTDGTNEQFF.

The chain is built from TRBV6-5 and TRBJ1-2; TRBD1 aligns across 7 bases. Looked up from germline, CDR1 is MNHEY and CDR2 is SVGAGI. This CDR3 contains 13 residues. The trim removed 6 bases at V and 4 bases at J, leaving 5 bases unmatched. The CDR3 DNA is TGTGCCAGCAGCCGACAGGGCAGCTATGGCTACACCTTC. Amino acid sequence: CASSRQGSYGYTF.

This clone turned up a few times. The J gene is TRBJ2-5, the V gene TRBV28; D may be TRBD2 (6 bases). The V and J ends lost 6 bases and 2 bases respectively, with 16 bases between them. This CDR3 contains 15 residues. Germline lookup yields CDR1 MDHEN and CDR2 SYDVKM. In DNA, the CDR3 is TGTGCCAGCAGCAACTTCGGGGGAGTTCAAGAGACCCAGTACTTC. Encoded protein: CASSNFGGVQETQYF.

Notes on this clone: This CDR3 is also generated by other DNA sequences in the sample. V and J are TRBV6-1 and TRBJ1-2; 11 nucleotides align to TRBD1. V trimming: 6 bases; J trimming: 4 bases; junction bases outside the gene matches: 1. CDR1 MNHNS and CDR2 SASEGT come from the germline V gene. The CDR3 is 13 amino acids. The CDR3 bases are TGTGCCAGCAGGGGACAGGGGGGCTATGGCTACACCTTC. Protein: CASRGQGGYGYTF.

The chain carries TRBV7-8 and TRBJ2-7; D could derive from TRBD1 or TRBD2 (5 bases each). The V gene's germline CDR1 is SGHVS and CDR2 FQNEAQ. Trimming removed 1 base at V and 0 bases at J, with 19 bases between. This CDR3 contains 18 residues. DNA of the CDR3: TGTGCCAGCAGCTTAGGATGGGGGTACAGCACATCCTCCTACGAGCAGTACTTC. This codes for CASSLGWGYSTSSYEQYF.

The chain carries TRBV18 and TRBJ2-1, with 8 bases fitting TRBD2. The CDR3 extends over 13 amino acids. The junction had 10 bases not matched to a gene; V was cut back by 8 bases and J by 10 bases. The germline gives CDR1 KGHSH, CDR2 LQKENI. CDR3 region: CASGLATLGEQFF. The CDR3 DNA sequence: TGTGCCAGCGGACTAGCCACCTTAGGGGAGCAGTTCTTC.

The chain uses TRBV10-1 and TRBJ2-1, with 11 bases that match TRBD1. The germline V gene encodes CDR1 WNHNN and CDR2 SYGVQD (reference sequence). V lost 7 bases, J lost 8 bases, and 7 bases stayed unmatched. CDR3 length equals 14 residues. DNA of the CDR3: TGCGCCAGCAATCGGGACAGGGGGTTGGATGAGCAGTTCTTC. The encoded protein is CASNRDRGLDEQFF.

As for this clone: The sample carries other DNA sequences with the same CDR3. This chain links TRBV2 with TRBJ2-2; D is undetermined. Trimming took 3 bases from V and 5 from J, leaving 7 bases between them. Germline lookup yields CDR1 SNHLY and CDR2 FYNNEI. This CDR3 region has 13 residues. CDR3 loop: CASSDRATGELFF. The CDR3 DNA is TGTGCCAGCAGTGACAGAGCAACCGGGGAGCTGTTTTTT.

V and J are TRBV9 and TRBJ1-3, with 7 bases lining up with TRBD1. Per germline, CDR1 SGDLS and CDR2 YYNGEE. V lost 3 bases and J lost 2; bases outside the gene matches: 11. The CDR3 contains 17 residues. This CDR3 is CASSATSGGTTGNTIYF. CDR3 in DNA: TGTGCCAGCAGCGCGACGTCAGGGGGAACGACTGGAAACACCATATATTTT.

Points on this clone: This CDR3 is also generated by other DNA sequences in the sample. The DNA of the CDR3 is TGTGCCAGCAGCTTAGCGCCAGGGCGCGAGACCCAGTACTTC. Its translation: CASSLAPGRETQYF. This chain connects TRBV7-2 to TRBJ2-5; weak D call: TRBD1 (5 bases). V gave up 0 bases and J gave up 5 bases, with 10 bases separating them. CDR1 is SGHTA and CDR2 is FQGNSA in the germline V gene. This CDR3 is 14 amino acids long.

This clone appeared a few times. The chain couples TRBV5-5 to TRBJ1-5, with 8 bases matching TRBD1. V lost 4 bases, J lost 4 bases, and 7 bases stayed unmatched. The CDR3 is 15 amino acids. CDR1 SGHKS and CDR2 YYEKEE come from the germline V gene (reference sequence). The CDR3 DNA reads as TGTGCCAGCAGCCGGACAGGGTGGGATAATCAGCCCCAGCATTTT. Its translation is CASSRTGWDNQPQHF. Looking up the rest from reference TRBV5-5 and TRBJ1-5 gives the full variable domain: DAGVTQSPTHLIKTRGQQVTLRCSPISGHKSVSWYQQVLGQGPQFIFQYYEKEERGRGNFPDRFSARQFPNYSSELNVNALLLGDSALYLCASSRTGWDNQPQHFGDGTRLSIL.

The chain is built from TRBV7-6 and TRBJ2-2; D perhaps matches TRBD2 (5 bases). V was cut by 5 bases and J by 1 base, with 11 bases left in between. CDR3 size: 15 residues. Germline V gene sequence: CDR1 SGHVS, CDR2 FNYEAQ. DNA for the CDR3: TGTGCCAGCAGCCCCTTCGGGGTGAACACCGGGGAGCTGTTTTTT. It is translated as CASSPFGVNTGELFF. Combining the CDR3 with reference TRBV7-6 and TRBJ2-2 gives the whole variable domain GAGVSQSPRYKVTKRGQDVALRCDPISGHVSLYWYRQALGQGPEFLTYFNYEAQQDKSGLPNDRFSAERPEGSISTLTIQRTEQRDSAMYRCASSPFGVNTGELFFGEGSRLTVL.

The chain has TRBV6-1 and TRBJ1-5, with TRBD1 as a possible D gene (5 bases). The V end was cut by 2 bases, the J end by 5 bases, with 10 bases between. There are 14 residues in the CDR3. Germline lookup yields CDR1 MNHNS and CDR2 SASEGT. The CDR3 reads CASSEWQGDQPQHF. In DNA form, the CDR3 reads TGTGCCAGCAGTGAATGGCAGGGTGATCAGCCCCAGCATTTT.

The chain employs TRBV5-1 and TRBJ2-7; D possibly corresponds to TRBD2 (6 bases). There are 13 residues in the CDR3. V shed 8 bases and J shed 5 bases, with 17 bases lying between them. Per the germline V gene, CDR1 is SGHRS and CDR2 is YFSETQ. CDR3: CASASEGYNEQYF. CDR3 nucleotides: TGCGCCAGTGCCTCGGAGGGCTATAACGAGCAGTACTTC.

This chain uses TRBV5-1 with TRBJ2-1, with D perhaps TRBD2 (6 bases). There are 15 residues in the CDR3. CDR1 and CDR2 (germline): SGHRS, YFSETQ. Trimming shortened V by 1 base and J by 4 bases, and 12 bases separated the two germline ends. The CDR3 bases are TGCGCCAGCAGCTTGCCGGACGGACTATACAATGAGCAGTTCTTC. As protein: CASSLPDGLYNEQFF.

CDR3 amino acids: CASSYGHGYTF. CDR3 DNA: TGTGCCAGCAGTTATGGACATGGCTACACCTTC. The chain uses TRBV6-5 and TRBJ1-2; D is ambiguous. This CDR3 comprises 11 residues. V lost 3 bases and J 6 bases, leaving 5 bases between the germline ends. Germline V gene lookup returns CDR1 MNHEY and CDR2 SVGAGI.